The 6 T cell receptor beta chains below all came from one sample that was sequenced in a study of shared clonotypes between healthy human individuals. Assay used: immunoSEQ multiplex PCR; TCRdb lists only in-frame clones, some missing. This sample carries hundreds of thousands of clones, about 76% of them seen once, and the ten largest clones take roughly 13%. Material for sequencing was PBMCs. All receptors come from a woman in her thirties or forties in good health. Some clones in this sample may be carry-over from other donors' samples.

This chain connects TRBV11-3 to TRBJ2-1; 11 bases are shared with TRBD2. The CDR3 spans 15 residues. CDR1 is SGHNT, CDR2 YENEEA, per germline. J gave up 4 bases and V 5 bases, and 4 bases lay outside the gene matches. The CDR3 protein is CASSTRLAGYNEQFF. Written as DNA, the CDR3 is TGTGCCAGCAGCACGCGACTAGCGGGATACAATGAGCAGTTCTTC.

The CDR3 is CASSFSWGPGNTIYF. The CDR3 DNA reads TGTGCCAGCAGTTTTAGTTGGGGGCCAGGAAACACCATATATTTT. This chain links TRBV28 with TRBJ1-3; possible D gene TRBD1, 6 bases. V shed 3 bases and J shed 4 bases, with 13 bases lying between them. Germline CDR1 is MDHEN and CDR2 is SYDVKM. The CDR3 loop spans 15 amino acids. Full variable domain (missing parts from reference TRBV28 and TRBJ1-3): DVKVTQSSRYLVKRTGEKVFLECVQDMDHENMFWYRQDPGLGLRLIYFSYDVKMKEKGDIPEGYSVSREKKERFSLILESASTNQTSMYLCASSFSWGPGNTIYFGEGSWLTVV.

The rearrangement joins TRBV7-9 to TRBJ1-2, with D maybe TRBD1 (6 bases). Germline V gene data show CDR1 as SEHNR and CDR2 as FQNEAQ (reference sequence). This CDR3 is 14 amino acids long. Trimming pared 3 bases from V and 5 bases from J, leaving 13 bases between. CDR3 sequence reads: CASSLKQGNYGYTF. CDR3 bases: TGTGCCAGCAGCTTGAAACAGGGAAATTATGGCTACACCTTC.

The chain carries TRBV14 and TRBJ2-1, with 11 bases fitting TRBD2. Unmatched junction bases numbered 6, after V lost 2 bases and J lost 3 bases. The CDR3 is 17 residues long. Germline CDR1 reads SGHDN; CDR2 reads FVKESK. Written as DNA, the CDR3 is TGTGCCAGCAGCCAACCCGGGACTAGCGGTGACTACAATGAGCAGTTCTTC. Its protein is CASSQPGTSGDYNEQFF.

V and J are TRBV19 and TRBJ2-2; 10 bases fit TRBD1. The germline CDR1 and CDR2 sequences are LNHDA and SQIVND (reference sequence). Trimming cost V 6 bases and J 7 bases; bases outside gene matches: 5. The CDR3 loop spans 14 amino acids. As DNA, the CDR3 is TGTGCCAGTAGCGCGACAGGGGGCTACGGGGAGCTGTTTTTT. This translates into CASSATGGYGELFF.

As DNA, the CDR3 is TGTGCCAGCTGGAGGGGGGAGGGCCTCTACGAGCAGTACTTC. Its translation is CASWRGEGLYEQYF. The V call is TRBV28, the J call TRBJ2-7; tentative D call: TRBD2 (7 bases). Germline CDR1 MDHEN, CDR2 SYDVKM. The ends were cut back, 8 bases at V and 3 bases at J, with 17 bases in the middle. This CDR3 has 14 amino acids.